These 7 T cell receptor beta chains were all obtained from the same sample, sequenced in a study of blood T cell repertoires in COVID-19. TCRdb keeps only in-frame clones here, not all; method: immunoSEQ multiplex PCR. The table lists 300,000 to 400,000 clones, around 87% of them singletons. Sequencing input: peripheral blood. The receptors derive from a man in his fifties or sixties with active or convalescent COVID-19.

CDR3 nucleotide sequence: TGTGCCAGCAGCACTACTAGCGGGGGCTACAATGAGCAGTTCTTC. Protein: CASSTTSGGYNEQFF. This chain connects TRBV7-3 to TRBJ2-1, with 11 bases fitting TRBD2. Germline V CDR1 and CDR2: SGHTA, FQGTGA. The ends lost 5 bases at V and 3 bases at J; junction bases unmatched: 3. The CDR3 is 15 amino acids.

This chain uses TRBV9 with TRBJ2-1; 8 positions match TRBD1. J lost 2 bases, V lost 2 bases, and 9 bases had no gene match. There are 17 residues in the CDR3. Germline V lookup: CDR1 SGDLS, CDR2 YYNGEE. CDR3 loop: CASSVAPTGGTYNEQFF. The CDR3 bases are TGTGCCAGCAGCGTGGCCCCTACAGGGGGGACCTACAATGAGCAGTTCTTC.

The chain has TRBV5-1 and TRBJ2-2; 7 nucleotides align to TRBD1. The CDR3 is 15 amino acids. In germline, CDR1 is SGHRS, CDR2 YFSETQ. J gave up 1 base and V 4 bases, and 4 bases lay outside the gene matches. The CDR3 loop reads CASSPGQLNTGELFF. The CDR3 DNA is TGCGCCAGCAGCCCGGGACAGCTGAACACCGGGGAGCTGTTTTTT.

V and J are TRBV7-8 and TRBJ1-2, with D possibly TRBD1 on 5 matching bases. The V gene's germline CDR1 is SGHVS and CDR2 FQNEAQ. V lost 5 bases, J lost 4 bases, and 8 bases lay in between. CDR3 length: 12 residues. CDR3 loop: CASSPDTYGYTF. The CDR3 nucleotides read TGTGCCAGCAGCCCGGACACCTATGGCTACACCTTC. The variable domain in full, completed from reference TRBV7-8 and TRBJ1-2, reads GAGVSQSPRYKVAKRGQDVALRCDPISGHVSLFWYQQALGQGPEFLTYFQNEAQLDKSGLPSDRFFAERPEGSVSTLKIQRTQQEDSAVYLCASSPDTYGYTFGSGTRLTVV.

The J gene is TRBJ1-4, the V gene TRBV30, with 7 bases that match TRBD1. V dropped 5 bases and J dropped 11; count of bases not matched to a gene: 11. Germline values: CDR1 GTSNPN, CDR2 SVGIG (reference sequence). CDR3 length: 13 residues. The CDR3 DNA reads TGTGCCTGGGGCGGGGACAGACGAGGGAAACTGTTTTTT. It translates to CAWGGDRRGKLFF.

The J gene is TRBJ1-1, the V gene TRBV7-3; no clear D. Per germline, CDR1 SGHTA and CDR2 FQGTGA. The CDR3 length is 13 residues. Trimming left V 6 bases short and J 3 bases short, with 11 bases between. The CDR3 coding sequence is TGTGCCAGCAGTACCGGTAGAGACACTGAAGCTTTCTTT. Its translation is CASSTGRDTEAFF.

The chain carries TRBV6-4 and TRBJ1-2; D might be TRBD1 (5 bases). There are 14 residues in the CDR3. Germline values: CDR1 MRHNA, CDR2 SNTAGT. Trimming removed 0 bases from V and 7 bases from J, with 12 bases in between. CDR3: CASSDSSRAGGYTF. The CDR3 region has the DNA TGTGCCAGCAGTGACTCTAGCAGGGCTGGTGGCTACACCTTC.